This T cell receptor beta chain was identified in a study of graft-versus-host responses after intestinal transplantation. Study details: Every one of the recipients received anti-thymocyte globulin induction and afterwards took tacrolimus and steroids for three to four years.

Trimming took 4 bases from V and 0 from J, leaving 2 bases between them. The CDR3 runs to 12 residues. Germline lookup yields CDR1 MNHNY and CDR2 SVGAGI (reference sequence). Produced via immunoSEQ multiplex PCR; TCRdb's table is partial and in-frame only. Here the sample spans fewer than 80,000 clones, 90% to 95% being singletons. This clone was picked up one time. What it binds is not known. Overall study findings and caveats: Some GvH clones appeared in ileal mucosa or blood before recipient bone marrow. Peak circulating GvH clone levels tracked with early post-transplant HvG declines. Within allografts, high graft-versus-host to host-versus-graft clonal ratios were seen among patients with graft-donor T cell macrochimerism.

The sample here was unstimulated CD8+ T cells sorted from spleen or lymph node cells, taken before transplant. J is TRBJ2-3 and V is TRBV6-6; D not resolved. The receptor was isolated from a human donor who was the organ donor for an intestinal transplant. The CDR3 DNA reads as TGTGCCAGCAGTTCAAGCACAGATACGCAGTATTTT. Encoded protein: CASSSSTDTQYF.